The rows below give T cell receptor beta chains drawn from one sample of a study of OX40 agonist ivuxolimab in advanced cancers. Data came from immunoSEQ multiplex PCR; TCRdb stores just in-frame clones and leaves some out. The sample lists approximately 60,000 clones; around 83% were seen once. This material consisted of CD4+ or CD8+ T cells sorted from blood, taken in a trial of the OX40 agonist ivuxolimab. The receptors stem from an adult with an advanced solid tumor such as melanoma, head and neck, liver or kidney cancer. The CDR3 runs from the conserved cysteine through the conserved F or W. A D gene is named only where the DNA matches it firmly. Size tells how often a clone was seen (once, few, many) or the class of an expanded clone, and some rows leave it out.

J	D	V	size	DNA	CDR3
TRBJ2-5	NA	TRBV5-1	once	TGCGCCAGCAGCTTGGGTGCAGCGTACCAAGAGACCCAGTACTTC	CASSLGAAYQETQYF
TRBJ1-1	NA	TRBV14	NA	TGTGCCAGCAGCCAAGATCCCCGACAATGGGGCTACACTGAAGCTTTCTTT	CASSQDPRQWGYTEAFF
TRBJ2-7	TRBD2	TRBV7-2	NA	TGTGCCAGCAGCTTAGCAGCGGGAGGTCGACACTTC	CASSLAAGGRHF
TRBJ2-7	NA	TRBV11-1	NA	TGTGCCAGCAGCTTTGGGGCCAGCGCCTACGAGCAGTACTTC	CASSFGASAYEQYF
TRBJ2-4	NA	TRBV21-1	NA	TGTGCTAGCAGCACCTCCGGTGGGGGGGCCAAAAACATTCAGTACTTC	CASSTSGGGAKNIQYF
TRBJ1-4	NA	TRBV15	NA	TGTGCCACCAGCAGAGATTCCATAGGGCCCATTTCTAATGAAAAACTGTTTTTT	CATSRDSIGPISNEKLFF
TRBJ2-4	NA	TRBV19	NA	TGTGCCAGCAGTTGGAGCGGCACCAAAAACATTCAGTACTTC	CASSWSGTKNIQYF
TRBJ1-4	NA	TRBV2	NA	TGTGCCAGCAGTCCCTATGGTGGGGGACGACTGTTTTTT	CASSPYGGGRLFF
TRBJ1-6	TRBD1	TRBV7-9	few	TGTGCCAGCAGCCACGACAGGGGAGGTTCACCCCTCCACTTT	CASSHDRGGSPLHF
TRBJ2-3	TRBD2	TRBV2	once	TGTGCCAGCAGGGGTGCTAGCGGGGGGCCCACAGATACGCAGTATTTT	CASRGASGGPTDTQYF
TRBJ2-5	NA	TRBV5-1	NA	TGCGCCAGCAGCTTGGTAGTTATGGGGGCTGAGACCCAGTACTTC	CASSLVVMGAETQYF
TRBJ2-1	TRBD2	TRBV7-2	NA	TGTGCCAGCACAAGACTAGCGCGGAGCTCCTACAATGAGCAGTTCTTC	CASTRLARSSYNEQFF
TRBJ2-4	TRBD2	TRBV5-6	NA	TGTGCCAGCAGCTTGGACCCCAGACTAGCGGGGTTAGCCAAAAACATTCAGTACTTC	CASSLDPRLAGLAKNIQYF
TRBJ1-1	TRBD1	TRBV6-5	NA	TGTGCCAGCAGTTGGGACCGGGACAGGGATAACACTGAAGCTTTCTTT	CASSWDRDRDNTEAFF
TRBJ1-6	NA	TRBV6-1	NA	TGTGCCAGCAGTGAAAAGGAGGAGGCCAGGGTTTCACCCCTCCACTTT	CASSEKEEARVSPLHF
TRBJ2-1	TRBD2	TRBV18	NA	TGTGCCAGCTCACGTCTAACCGGGACTAGTTTTCCAAGTGAGCAGTTCTTC	CASSRLTGTSFPSEQFF
TRBJ2-5	NA	TRBV4-1	NA	TGCGCCAGCAGCCAGGGACGGACAGACATCCAAGAGACCCAGTACTTC	CASSQGRTDIQETQYF